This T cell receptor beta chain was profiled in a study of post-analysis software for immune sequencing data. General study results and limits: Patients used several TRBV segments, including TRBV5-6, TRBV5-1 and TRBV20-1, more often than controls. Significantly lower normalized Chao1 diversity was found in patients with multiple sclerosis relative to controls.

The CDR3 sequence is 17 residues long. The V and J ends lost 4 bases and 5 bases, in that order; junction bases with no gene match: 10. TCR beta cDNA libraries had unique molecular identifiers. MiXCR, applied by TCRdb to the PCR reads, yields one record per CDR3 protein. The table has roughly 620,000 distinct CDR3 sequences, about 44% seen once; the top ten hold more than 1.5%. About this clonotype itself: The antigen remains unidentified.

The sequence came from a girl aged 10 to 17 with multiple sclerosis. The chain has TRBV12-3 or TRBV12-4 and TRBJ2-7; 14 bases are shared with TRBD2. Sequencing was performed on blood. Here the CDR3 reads CASSSSGRLAGGDEQYF. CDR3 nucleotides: TGTGCCAGCAGTTCTAGTGGGAGACTAGCGGGAGGGGACGAGCAGTACTTC.